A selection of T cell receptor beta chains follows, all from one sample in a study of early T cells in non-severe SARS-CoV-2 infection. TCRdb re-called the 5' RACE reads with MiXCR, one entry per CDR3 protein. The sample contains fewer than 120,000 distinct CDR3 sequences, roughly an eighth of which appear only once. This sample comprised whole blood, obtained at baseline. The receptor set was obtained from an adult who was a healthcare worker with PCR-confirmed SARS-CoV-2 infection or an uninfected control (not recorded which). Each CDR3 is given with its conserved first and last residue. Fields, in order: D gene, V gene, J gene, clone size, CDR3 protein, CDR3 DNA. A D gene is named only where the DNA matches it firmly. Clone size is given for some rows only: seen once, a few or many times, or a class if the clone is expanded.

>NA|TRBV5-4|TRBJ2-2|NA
CASRGRNTGELFF
TGTGCCAGCAGGGGAAGAAACACCGGGGAGCTGTTTTTT
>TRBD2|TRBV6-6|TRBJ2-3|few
CASSYGTSGRGGDTQYF
TGTGCCAGCAGTTACGGGACTAGCGGGAGGGGTGGAGATACGCAGTATTTT
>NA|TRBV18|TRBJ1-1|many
CASSLTDSNTEAFF
TGTGCCAGCTCACTCACGGACTCAAACACTGAAGCTTTCTTT
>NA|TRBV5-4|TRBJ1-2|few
CASSLEQGKGYTF
TGTGCCAGCAGCTTGGAACAGGGAAAAGGCTACACCTTC
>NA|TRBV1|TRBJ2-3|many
CTSSQPPQYF
TGCACCAGCAGCCAACCCCCGCAGTATTTT
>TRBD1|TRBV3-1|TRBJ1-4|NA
CASSPRTGVEKLFF
TGTGCCAGCAGCCCTAGGACAGGGGTTGAAAAACTGTTTTTT
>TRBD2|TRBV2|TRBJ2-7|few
CASSGLELAAPSLDYEQYF
TGTGCCAGCAGTGGGTTAGAACTAGCGGCTCCCTCCCTGGACTACGAGCAGTACTTC
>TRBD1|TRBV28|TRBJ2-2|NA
CASQTGGTGELFF
TGTGCGTCTCAGACAGGGGGGACCGGGGAGCTTTTTTTT
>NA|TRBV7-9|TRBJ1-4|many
CASSSGGPGFNEKLFF
TGTGCCAGCAGCAGCGGAGGGCCAGGCTTTAATGAAAAACTGTTTTTT
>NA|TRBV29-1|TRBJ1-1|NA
CSVERLMNTEAFF
TGCAGCGTTGAGAGGCTCATGAACACTGAAGCTTTCTTT
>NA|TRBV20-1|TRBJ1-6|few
CSARRDSNRDSPLHF
TGCAGTGCTCGCCGTGATTCGAATCGAGATTCACCCCTCCACTTT
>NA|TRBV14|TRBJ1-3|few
CASSPRQGNTIYF
TGTGCCAGCAGCCCCCGCCAGGGGAACACCATATATTTT
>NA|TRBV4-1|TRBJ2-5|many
CASSQGMRLEETQYF
TGCGCCAGCAGCCAAGGCATGAGGCTCGAAGAGACCCAGTACTTC
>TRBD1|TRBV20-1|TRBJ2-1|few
CSAAYRGRMDEQFF
TGCAGTGCTGCATACAGGGGGCGTATGGATGAGCAGTTCTTC
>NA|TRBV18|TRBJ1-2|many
CASSQGRNYGYTF
TGTGCCAGCTCGCAGGGGCGGAACTATGGCTACACCTTC
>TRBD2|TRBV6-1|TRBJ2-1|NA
CASRPLAEYNEQFF
TGTGCCAGCAGACCACTAGCGGAGTACAATGAGCAGTTCTTC
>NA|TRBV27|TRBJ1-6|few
CASSLWGSDNSPLHF
TGTGCCAGCAGTCTATGGGGCAGCGACAATTCACCCCTCCACTTT
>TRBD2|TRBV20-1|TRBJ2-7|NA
CSARPGLAEQYF
TGCAGTGCTAGACCGGGACTAGCCGAGCAGTACTTC
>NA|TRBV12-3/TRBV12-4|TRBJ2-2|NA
CASSFWVTGELFF
TGTGCCAGCAGTTTTTGGGTCACCGGGGAGCTGTTTTTT
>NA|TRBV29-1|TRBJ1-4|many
CSGRRHGNEKLFF
TGCAGCGGGCGGAGACACGGGAATGAAAAACTGTTTTTT
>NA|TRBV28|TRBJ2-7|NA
CASRKLGYEQYF
TGTGCCAGCAGAAAACTGGGCTACGAGCAGTACTTC
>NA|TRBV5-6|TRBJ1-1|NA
CASSWGIKTEAFF
TGTGCCAGCAGCTGGGGCATCAAAACTGAAGCTTTCTTT
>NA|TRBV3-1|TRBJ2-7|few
CASRDGSRVEDEQYF
TGTGCCAGCAGGGACGGGTCCAGGGTTGAGGACGAGCAGTACTTC
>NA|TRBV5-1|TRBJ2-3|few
CASNSWDASTDTQYF
TGCGCCAGCAATTCATGGGACGCTAGCACAGATACGCAGTATTTT
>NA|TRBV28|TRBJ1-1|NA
CASSTALEAFF
TGTGCCAGCAGTACAGCCCTTGAAGCTTTCTTT
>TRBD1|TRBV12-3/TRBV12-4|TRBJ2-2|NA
CASSRQGALNTGELFF
TGTGCCAGCAGCCGACAGGGGGCCTTGAACACCGGGGAGCTGTTTTTT
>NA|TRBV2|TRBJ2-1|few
CASTYPQEINEQFF
TGTGCCAGCACGTATCCTCAGGAAATCAATGAGCAGTTCTTC
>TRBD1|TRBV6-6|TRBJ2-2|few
CASSPGQGGGSGELFF
TGTGCCAGCAGCCCCGGACAGGGGGGCGGATCCGGGGAGCTGTTTTTT
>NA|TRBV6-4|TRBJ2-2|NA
CASSETQGNTGELFF
TGTGCCAGCAGTGAGACACAGGGGAACACCGGGGAGCTGTTTTTT
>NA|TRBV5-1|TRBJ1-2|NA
CASKQIDSNYGYTF
TGCGCCAGCAAGCAGATTGATTCTAACTATGGCTACACCTTC
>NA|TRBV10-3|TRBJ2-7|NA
CAIRQGDYEQYF
TGTGCCATCAGACAGGGAGACTACGAGCAGTACTTC
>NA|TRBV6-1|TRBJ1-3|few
CASTNSGNTIYF
TGTGCCAGCACCAACTCTGGAAACACCATATATTTT
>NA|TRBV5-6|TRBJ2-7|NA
CASRRGGDTEFVLASYEQYF
TGTGCCAGCAGACGGGGAGGGGACACGGAATTCGTTTTAGCCTCCTACGAGCAGTACTTC
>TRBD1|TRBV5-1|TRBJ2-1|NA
CASSPIAGDRGNEQFF
TGCGCCAGCAGCCCCATCGCCGGGGACAGGGGAAATGAGCAGTTCTTC
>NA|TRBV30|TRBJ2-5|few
CAWSVEGRVIFGETQYF
TGTGCCTGGAGTGTAGAAGGCCGGGTAATCTTCGGAGAGACCCAGTACTTC
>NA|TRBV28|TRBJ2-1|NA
CASSPYTEQFF
TGTGCCAGCAGTCCTTACACTGAGCAGTTCTTC
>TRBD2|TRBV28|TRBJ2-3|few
CASSLLSGSGRGTDTQYF
TGTGCCAGCAGTTTATTGTCGGGTAGCGGGAGGGGCACAGATACGCAGTATTTT
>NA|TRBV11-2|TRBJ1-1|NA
CASSLDRVVNTEAFF
TGTGCCAGCAGCTTAGATCGGGTGGTAAACACTGAAGCTTTCTTT
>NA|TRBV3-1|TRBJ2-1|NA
CASSQGADNEQFF
TGTGCCAGCAGCCAGGGGGCGGATAATGAGCAGTTCTTC
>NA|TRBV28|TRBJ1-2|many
CASSLWVRDINYGYTF
TGTGCCAGCAGTTTATGGGTACGGGACATCAACTATGGCTACACCTTC
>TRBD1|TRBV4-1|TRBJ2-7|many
CASSRGQGDPYEQYF
TGCGCCAGCAGCCGAGGACAGGGAGACCCCTACGAGCAGTACTTC
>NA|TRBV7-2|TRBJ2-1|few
CASSFGATSNNEQFF
TGTGCCAGCAGCTTCGGGGCGACAAGTAACAATGAGCAGTTCTTC
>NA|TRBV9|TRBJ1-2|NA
CASSVRTNTVYGYTF
TGTGCCAGCAGCGTCAGGACAAACACCGTTTATGGCTACACCTTC
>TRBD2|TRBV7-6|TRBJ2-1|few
CASSPGLAGAQDEQFF
TGTGCCAGCAGCCCGGGACTAGCGGGAGCTCAGGATGAGCAGTTCTTC
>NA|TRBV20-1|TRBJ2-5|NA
CSAGSQETQYF
TGCAGTGCTGGGAGTCAAGAGACCCAGTACTTC